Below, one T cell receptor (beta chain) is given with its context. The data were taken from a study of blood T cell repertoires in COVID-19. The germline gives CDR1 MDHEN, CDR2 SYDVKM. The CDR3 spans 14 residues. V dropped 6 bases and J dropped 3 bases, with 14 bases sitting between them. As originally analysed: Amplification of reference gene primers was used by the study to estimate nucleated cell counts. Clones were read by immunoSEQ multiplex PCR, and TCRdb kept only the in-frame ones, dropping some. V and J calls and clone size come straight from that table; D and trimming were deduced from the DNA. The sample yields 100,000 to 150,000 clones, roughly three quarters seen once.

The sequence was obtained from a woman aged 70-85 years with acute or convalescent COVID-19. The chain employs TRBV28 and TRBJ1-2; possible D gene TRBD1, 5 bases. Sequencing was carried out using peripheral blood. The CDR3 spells CASRPPGGYYGYTF. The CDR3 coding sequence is TGTGCCAGCAGACCCCCCGGGGGATACTATGGCTACACCTTC.